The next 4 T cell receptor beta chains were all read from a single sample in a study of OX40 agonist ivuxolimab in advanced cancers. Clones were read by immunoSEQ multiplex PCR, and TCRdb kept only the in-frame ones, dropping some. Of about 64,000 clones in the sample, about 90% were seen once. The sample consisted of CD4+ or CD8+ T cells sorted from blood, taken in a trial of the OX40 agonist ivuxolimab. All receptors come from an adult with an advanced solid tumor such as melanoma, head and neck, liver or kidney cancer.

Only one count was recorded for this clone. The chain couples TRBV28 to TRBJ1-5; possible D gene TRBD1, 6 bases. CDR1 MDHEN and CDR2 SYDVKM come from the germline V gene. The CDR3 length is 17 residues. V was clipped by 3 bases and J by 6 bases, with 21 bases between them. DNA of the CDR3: TGTGCCAGCAGTTTTAGTTCAGGGGATAAAGTCGGTCAGCCCCAGCATTTT. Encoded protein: CASSFSSGDKVGQPQHF.

The CDR3 DNA reads as TGTGCCAGCAGCTTATTGAGGGGAGAGCAGTTCTTC. This codes for CASSLLRGEQFF. The genes are TRBV7-3 and TRBJ2-1; D could derive from TRBD1 or TRBD2 (5 bases each). This CDR3 comprises 12 residues. Trimming cost V 2 bases and J 10 bases, with 9 bases left between them. Germline V CDR1 and CDR2: SGHTA, FQGTGA.

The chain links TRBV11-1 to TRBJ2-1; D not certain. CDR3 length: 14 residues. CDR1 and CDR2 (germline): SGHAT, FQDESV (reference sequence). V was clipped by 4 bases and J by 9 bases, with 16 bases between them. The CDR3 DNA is TGTGCCAGCAGCTACCTTGGAGAGGTCAGTGAGCAGTTCTTC. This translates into CASSYLGEVSEQFF.

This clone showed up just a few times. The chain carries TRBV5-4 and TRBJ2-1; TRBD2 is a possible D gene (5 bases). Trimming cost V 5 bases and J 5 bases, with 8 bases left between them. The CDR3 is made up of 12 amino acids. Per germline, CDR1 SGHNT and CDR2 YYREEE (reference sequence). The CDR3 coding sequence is TGTGCCAGCAGGCGGACTGACAATGAGCAGTTCTTC. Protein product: CASRRTDNEQFF.